This T cell receptor beta chain came from a study of T cell responses to AZD1222 COVID-19 vaccine. There are a few counts of this clone. Its specificity is not known. Study results and limitations: Recipients of AZD1222 seropositive at baseline numbered only 6 or 7. Most donors were white British, females outnumbered males, and clonal diversity was possibly underestimated.

Only in-frame clones appear in the TCRdb table, and some are missing; sequencing was by immunoSEQ multiplex PCR. This table has about 70,000 clones, 85% appearing once. Germline CDR1 and CDR2: SGHRS and YFSETQ. The CDR3 contains 14 residues. V dropped 4 bases and J dropped 5; count of bases not matched to a gene: 3. The material sequenced was peripheral blood, taken on day 0 of AZD1222 vaccination. This sequence originates from an adult in good health. The J gene is TRBJ2-2, the V gene TRBV5-1; 9 bases fit TRBD1. DNA of the CDR3: TGCGCCAGCAGCCCGGGACAGGGAACCGGGGAGCTGTTTTTT. Protein: CASSPGQGTGELFF.